This is a list of T cell receptor beta chains from one sample in a study of cytomegalovirus exposure and HLA in healthy donors. Measured with immunoSEQ multiplex PCR; TCRdb has only the in-frame clones, and not every one. The data contain fewer than 200,000 clones, approximately 72% of them singletons. Sequencing was performed on PBMCs. These receptors all stem from a man in his forties in good health and CMV-seropositive. Both conserved end residues are part of each CDR3.

cdr3_aa,j_call,v_call
CASRRDRGLTGGYTF,TRBJ1-2,TRBV6-5
CASSPDRADQPQHF,TRBJ1-5,TRBV18
CASSLDRKPGAFF,TRBJ1-1,TRBV11-2
CASSSRSRLAPTYEQYF,TRBJ2-7,TRBV7-8
CASGRESYEQYF,TRBJ2-7,TRBV28
CASSRYRVNEQFF,TRBJ2-1,TRBV11-2
CASSADRGRSETQYF,TRBJ2-5,TRBV7-8
CASSQEAGVTYNSPLHF,TRBJ1-6,TRBV4-1
CASSYYRAGRTDTQYF,TRBJ2-3,TRBV6-5
CASSLRGGADYGYTF,TRBJ1-2,TRBV6-4
CASSLAGAHEQYF,-,TRBV27
CASSYVTMGRAGEQYF,TRBJ2-7,TRBV6-5
CASSVDRQYGYTF,TRBJ1-2,TRBV18
CASSVGHQNTEAFF,TRBJ1-1,TRBV7-3
CASWGQGFNYGYTF,TRBJ1-2,TRBV6-6
CASSRWSGNTIYF,TRBJ1-3,TRBV5-8
CASSVESPTDTQYF,TRBJ2-3,TRBV9
CASSYFAQGRETQYF,TRBJ2-5,TRBV6-5
CASSLPTDPNEKLFF,TRBJ1-4,TRBV5-5
CATSRAEGFRNTIYF,TRBJ1-3,TRBV15
CASSFRDRNTGELFF,TRBJ2-2,TRBV5-1
CASSLARQQETQYF,TRBJ2-5,TRBV7-2
CASSDPSTDTQYF,TRBJ2-3,TRBV6-1
CASSSAPSIRQPVF,TRBJ1-4,TRBV7-6
CASSVAAGKGIQYF,TRBJ2-4,TRBV9
CASGLLAGGNNEQFF,TRBJ2-1,TRBV19
CASSIGRGHQETQYF,TRBJ2-5,TRBV6-5
CASSVGGNNSPLHF,TRBJ1-6,TRBV9
CASSPRTGLPLGYTF,TRBJ1-2,TRBV7-8
CASSPTLSNQPQHF,TRBJ1-5,TRBV11-2
CASSPIRSRVDSTDTQYF,TRBJ2-3,TRBV7-9
CASRLDKGAEAFF,TRBJ1-1,TRBV2
CASSLSGGQGDTQYF,TRBJ2-3,TRBV5-1
CASSVGSDRGRAGNYGYTF,TRBJ1-2,TRBV9
CASSSFIGGELFF,TRBJ2-2,TRBV7-9
CASSLYRDSSYEQYF,TRBJ2-7,TRBV19
CAWSVDGSRMEAFF,TRBJ1-1,TRBV30
CASSLRAGGMNTEAFF,TRBJ1-1,TRBV11-2
CASSIDSSYGYTF,TRBJ1-2,TRBV19
CASSPLATSGNTIYF,TRBJ1-3,TRBV6-5
CASSKTGGSQPQHF,TRBJ1-5,TRBV6-5
CASSLLAGRETQYF,TRBJ2-5,TRBV11-2
CASSLAGMVDSGAFF,TRBJ1-1,TRBV5-1
CASSQDNGSGNTIYF,TRBJ1-3,TRBV4-2
CATSRDLEADRTNYGYTF,TRBJ1-2,TRBV15
CASSSPKAGIRLSGANVLTF,TRBJ2-6,TRBV5-1
CAWSFSVSNQPQHF,TRBJ1-5,TRBV30